The 21 T cell receptor beta chains below all came from one sample that was sequenced in a study of regulatory T cells in long-lasting Graves disease. For TCR beta, libraries came from iRepertoire HTBI primers and Arm-PCR of CDR3 regions. TCRdb redid the calling of the multiplex PCR reads with MiXCR, one entry per CDR3 protein. This table holds approximately 540,000 distinct CDR3 sequences, around 12% found once. Time point reported: newly diagnosed GD, antithyroid drugs for less than 3 months. The TCR library used RNA extracted from PBMCs. The same sample was also studied in work on T cells in Graves' hyperthyroidism and ophthalmopathy.

The input for sequencing was peripheral blood mononuclear cells (PBMCs), taken at new diagnosis, from a patient treated with antithyroid drugs. Source of these receptors: a woman aged 25 to 39 with Graves disease.

Many counts were recorded for this clonotype. The V and J genes are TRBV7-2 and TRBJ1-2, with 10 bases fitting TRBD1. This CDR3 is built from 15 residues. Germline V lookup: CDR1 SGHTA, CDR2 FQGNSA. J lost 3 bases, V lost 5 bases, and 6 bases had no gene match. The CDR3 sequence is CASSPPTGGDYGYTF. The CDR3 nucleotides read TGTGCCAGCAGCCCACCGACAGGGGGCGACTATGGCTACACCTTC.

This clonotype was picked up a small number of times. The chain is built from TRBV10-2 and TRBJ1-6; no clear D gene. The ends were cut back, 8 bases at V and 7 bases at J, with 12 bases in the middle. The CDR3 is 13 residues long. The germline CDR1 and CDR2 sequences are WSHSY and SAAADI. The CDR3 is CASGKTGNSPLHF. The CDR3, as DNA: TGCGCCAGCGGGAAGACGGGGAATTCACCCCTCCACTTT.

The CDR3 loop reads CASSLVGLAGVYEQFF. The CDR3 coding sequence is TGTGCCAGCAGCTTAGTTGGACTAGCGGGAGTATATGAGCAGTTCTTC. The chain carries TRBV7-8 and TRBJ2-1; TRBD2 matches 13 bases. Germline CDR1 and CDR2: SGHVS and FQNEAQ. The CDR3 loop spans 16 amino acids. V gave up 1 base and J gave up 8 bases; unmatched junction bases: 5.

About this clonotype: This likely reflects a read error, since a far larger clone is one base away. This rearrangement joins TRBV11-1 to TRBJ2-5; unclear D gene. The assigned J gene may be wrong: the sequence end matches TRBJ2-1 better. The CDR3 is made up of 12 amino acids. Germline-derived CDR1 and CDR2 are SGHAT and FQDESV (reference sequence). The CDR3 loop is CASSLAYNDQFF. Here the CDR3 DNA reads TGTGCCAGCAGCCTGGCCTACAATGACCAGTTCTTC.

This clonotype was picked up many times. The J gene is TRBJ1-6, the V gene TRBV2; D call uncertain. V gave up 3 bases and J gave up 10 bases, with 13 bases separating them. The CDR3 covers 14 residues. Germline loops: CDR1 SNHLY, CDR2 FYNNEI. CDR3 protein: CASSDSPGRSPLHF. CDR3 DNA: TGTGCCAGCAGTGACAGTCCCGGGCGGTCACCCCTCCACTTT.

In this sample, this clonotype turned up many times. The CDR3 reads CASSQALTGQNEQFF. Written as DNA, the CDR3 is TGTGCCAGCAGCCAAGCCTTAACAGGGCAAAATGAGCAGTTCTTC. V and J are TRBV3-1 and TRBJ2-1, with D perhaps matching TRBD1 (6 bases). Per the germline V gene, CDR1 is LGHDT and CDR2 is YNNKEL (reference sequence). The CDR3 runs 15 residues. V was clipped by 1 base and J by 7 bases, with 14 bases between them.

This clonotype came up many times. The chain recombines TRBV27 with TRBJ2-3; D remains unclear. Germline CDR1 and CDR2: MNHEY and SMNVEV (reference sequence). This CDR3 contains 14 residues. V was trimmed by 7 bases and J by 4 bases, leaving 15 bases between them. The CDR3 spells CASKMSRNADTQYF. The CDR3 DNA follows: TGTGCCAGCAAGATGAGTAGGAACGCAGATACGCAGTATTTT.

This chain joins TRBV6-1 and TRBJ1-2; D unclear. V was clipped by 6 bases and J by 8 bases, with 10 bases between them. Per the germline V gene, CDR1 is MNHNS and CDR2 is SASEGT. This CDR3 is built from 11 residues. The CDR3 region is CASSHGRGYTF. In nucleotides, the CDR3 is TGTGCCAGCAGCCACGGCCGGGGCTACACCTTC.

At least ten counts were recorded for this clonotype. Sequence at one end of the junction differs from germline and may be a read error. The chain combines TRBV27 with TRBJ2-7; maybe TRBD2 (5 bases). The germline V gene encodes CDR1 MNHEY and CDR2 SMNVEV (reference sequence). The CDR3 has 15 residues. In nucleotides, the CDR3 is TGTGCCAGCAGTTTATCGGGTGGTCGGGGTTCACTTGGGGACTTC. Residues: CASSLSGGRGSLGDF.

The rearrangement links TRBV11-3 to TRBJ2-1; D is unresolved. The CDR3 runs to 13 residues. The V end was cut by 0 bases, the J end by 12 bases, with 12 bases between. Germline values: CDR1 SGHNT, CDR2 YENEEA. CDR3 amino acids: CASSLDQYPGQFF. The CDR3 DNA is TGTGCCAGCAGCTTAGATCAATACCCGGGGCAGTTCTTC.

The table lists this clonotype with many counts. The chain uses TRBV19 and TRBJ2-3, with TRBD2 matching over 7 bases. This CDR3 comprises 15 residues. V lost 5 bases and J lost 3; bases outside the gene matches: 8. CDR1 and CDR2 (germline): LNHDA, SQIVND (reference sequence). The CDR3 region is CASSSIGGSTDTQYF. DNA for the CDR3: TGTGCCAGTAGTTCGATTGGCGGGAGTACAGATACGCAGTATTTT.

In its sample, this clonotype was seen a few times. V gene TRBV9 combines with J gene TRBJ2-7; D may be TRBD1 (6 bases). Germline CDR1 and CDR2: SGDLS and YYNGEE. V lost 4 bases and J lost 2, with 13 bases in between. CDR3 length: 14 residues. CDR3 DNA: TGTGCCAGCAGCCCCAGGGACATTCCCTACGAGCAGTACTTC. The encoded protein is CASSPRDIPYEQYF.

This clonotype was detected many times. This chain joins TRBV28 and TRBJ2-3; possible D gene TRBD1, 5 bases. Per germline, CDR1 MDHEN and CDR2 SYDVKM. Trimming took off 4 bases at V and 4 bases at J, with 9 bases between the two ends. The CDR3 loop spans 13 amino acids. Written as DNA, the CDR3 is TGTGCCAGCAGTTCCCGGACATCAGATACGCAGTATTTT. Translation: CASSSRTSDTQYF. Drawing the rest from reference TRBV28 and TRBJ2-3, the complete variable domain is DVKVTQSSRYLVKRTGEKVFLECVQDMDHENMFWYRQDPGLGLRLIYFSYDVKMKEKGDIPEGYSVSREKKERFSLILESASTNQTSMYLCASSSRTSDTQYFGPGTRLTVL.

This clonotype was seen at least ten times. The chain uses TRBV9 and TRBJ1-1; D gene ambiguous. The germline V gene encodes CDR1 SGDLS and CDR2 YYNGEE. Trimming removed 4 bases at V and 4 bases at J, with 11 bases between. The CDR3 runs to 13 residues. The CDR3 nucleotides read TGTGCCAGCAGCACGAGCCAAGGCACTGAAGCTTTCTTT. It yields the protein CASSTSQGTEAFF. Looking up the rest from reference TRBV9 and TRBJ1-1 gives the full variable domain: DSGVTQTPKHLITATGQRVTLRCSPRSGDLSVYWYQQSLDQGLQFLIQYYNGEERAKGNILERFSAQQFPDLHSELNLSSLELGDSALYFCASSTSQGTEAFFGQGTRLTVV.

The chain links TRBV11-2 to TRBJ2-3, with TRBD2 matching over 11 bases. Looked up from germline, CDR1 is SGHAT and CDR2 is FQNNGV. The junction had 13 bases not matched to a gene; V was cut back by 5 bases and J by 0 bases. The CDR3 sequence is 19 residues long. CDR3 residues: CASSGRLAGGTTSTDTQYF. CDR3 nucleotide sequence: TGTGCCAGCAGCGGCCGCCTAGCGGGGGGAACCACTAGCACAGATACGCAGTATTTT.

The chain combines TRBV5-1 with TRBJ1-1; unclear D gene. The CDR3 covers 14 residues. The V gene lost 1 base and the J gene lost 1 base, with 8 bases spanning the gap. Looked up from germline, CDR1 is SGHRS and CDR2 is YFSETQ. The CDR3, as DNA: TGCGCCAGCAGCTTGCGTCCTAAGAACACTGAAGCTTTCTTT. This codes for CASSLRPKNTEAFF.

For this clonotype: This may be a read error, as it is one base from a much larger clone. The rearrangement joins TRBV9 to TRBJ2-4, with 9 bases that match TRBD1. CDR1 is SGDLS and CDR2 is YYNGEE in the germline V gene. The CDR3 is 15 residues long. Losses at the gene ends were 0 bases for V and 13 bases for J; bases not matched to a gene: 11. Here the CDR3 reads CASSVASGQGNEQYF. The DNA for the CDR3 is TGTGCCAGCAGCGTAGCTAGTGGACAGGGGAATGAGCAGTACTTC.

This clonotype was counted ten times or more. The chain couples TRBV11-2 to TRBJ2-2, with D possibly being TRBD1 (6 bases). The ends were cut back, 3 bases at V and 2 bases at J, with 10 bases in the middle. Germline V gives CDR1 SGHAT, CDR2 FQNNGV. The CDR3 totals 15 residues. CDR3 nucleotide sequence: TGTGCCAGCAGCTTTTCACAGGGAAACACCGGGGAGCTGTTTTTT. Translation: CASSFSQGNTGELFF.

There are a few counts of this clonotype. The chain combines TRBV6-1 with TRBJ2-1; weak D call: TRBD2 (6 bases). CDR1 MNHNS and CDR2 SASEGT come from the germline V gene. The CDR3 totals 14 residues. Between the trimmed V and J ends, which lost 7 bases and 1 base, there was a span of 11 bases. CDR3 sequence: CASNGGWSYNEQFF. The CDR3 DNA reads as TGTGCCAGCAACGGGGGTTGGTCCTACAATGAGCAGTTCTTC.

There are a few counts of this clonotype. The chain combines TRBV3-1 with TRBJ1-1; D gene ambiguous. This CDR3 region has 11 residues. Trimming shortened V by 2 bases and J by 6 bases, and 4 bases separated the two germline ends. CDR1 and CDR2 from the germline V gene are LGHDT and YNNKEL (reference sequence). The CDR3 nucleotides are TGTGCCAGCAGCCAAAGAGCTGAAGCTTTCTTT. Its protein product is CASSQRAEAFF.

The rearrangement uses TRBV18 and TRBJ2-2, with D perhaps TRBD2 (6 bases). The ends were cut back, 2 bases at V and 1 base at J, with 14 bases in the middle. The CDR3 contains 17 residues. Germline CDR1 and CDR2: KGHSH and LQKENI. Written as DNA, the CDR3 is TGTGCCAGCTCACCAGAGGGCGGGGCCCAGAACACCGGGGAGCTGTTTTTT. It specifies CASSPEGGAQNTGELFF.